The next 2 T cell receptor beta chains were all read from a single sample in a study of blood T cell repertoires in COVID-19. Only in-frame clones appear in the TCRdb table, and some are missing; sequencing was by immunoSEQ multiplex PCR. The table includes about 81,000 clones, more than 75% detected once. The sequencing input was peripheral blood. These receptors all stem from a human donor in a cohort sampled during active COVID-19.

The chain has TRBV10-3 and TRBJ1-5, with D hard to call. V dropped 7 bases and J dropped 3 bases, with 10 bases sitting between them. The CDR3 totals 13 residues. Germline assignment: CDR1 ENHRY and CDR2 SYGVKD. In DNA form, the CDR3 reads TGTGCCATCAAGCGGGATGACAATCAGCCCCAGCATTTT. Translated: CAIKRDDNQPQHF.

The genes are TRBV6-2 or TRBV6-3 and TRBJ2-3; 8 bases are a match to TRBD1. CDR3 size: 16 residues. Germline V gene data show CDR1 as MNHEY and CDR2 as SVGEGT. V was clipped by 5 bases and J by 1 base; unmatched bases: 8. CDR3 sequence reads: CASSPGTGRGTDTQYF. CDR3 nucleotide sequence: TGTGCCAGCAGTCCGGGGACAGGACGAGGCACAGATACGCAGTATTTT.